A selection of T cell receptor beta chains follows, all from one sample in a study of control samples from healthy donors and cancer patients. TCRdb's table, derived via immunoSEQ multiplex PCR, lists solely in-frame clones and lacks some. The data show some 67,000 clones, around 87% seen once. The sample taken for sequencing was PBMCs. These receptors were taken from a woman between 50 and 59 years old with head and neck cancer. Each CDR3 is given with its conserved first and last residue.

CDR3 protein	V gene	J gene
CASSLPAGGQETQYF	TRBV5-4	TRBJ2-5
CASSLDPALDTQYF	TRBV5-4	TRBJ2-3
CASSGRGGWGEKLFF	TRBV2	TRBJ1-4
CASSIHGSRGNYGYTF	TRBV4-1	TRBJ1-2
CASSSGGQDYGYTF	TRBV7-9	TRBJ1-2
CASSQSLINQPQHF	TRBV3-1/TRBV3-2	TRBJ1-5
CASSRGQQETQYF	TRBV6-5	TRBJ2-5
CASSLAHIEGLRRETQYF	TRBV7-2	TRBJ2-5
CASDRWGGETQYF	TRBV6-5	TRBJ2-5
CASSSTGATYEQYF	TRBV5-6	TRBJ2-7
CASTTQDRVGTEAFF	TRBV19	TRBJ1-1
CASNATGAVRWDEQFF	TRBV19	TRBJ2-1
CASSEEVAVQNTIYF	TRBV6-1	TRBJ1-3
CASSQDLASGNQETQYF	TRBV4-2	TRBJ2-5
CANKQGTSGQPQHF	TRBV19	TRBJ1-5
CASSEVGGSNYGYTF	TRBV6-1	TRBJ1-2
CASARVDTQYF	TRBV6-6	TRBJ2-3
CASSTHGGFSNQPQHF	TRBV28	TRBJ1-5
CASSQDTSGAQDNEQFF	TRBV4-1	TRBJ2-1
CASSWTSGVQETQYF	TRBV2	TRBJ2-5
CSVESTNPATNEKLFF	TRBV29-1	TRBJ1-4
CASSEMQNTGELFF	TRBV6-1	TRBJ2-2
CAWSGQGVETQYF	TRBV30	TRBJ2-5
CASSGGGNSPLHF	TRBV19	TRBJ1-6
CASTNRRHSGAFF	TRBV19	TRBJ1-1
CSVERLAAEGFEQFF	TRBV29-1	TRBJ2-1
CASSLSGTGVPGELFF	TRBV27	TRBJ2-2
CASTKTSGGRRETQYF	TRBV5-4	TRBJ2-5
CASSFTGYGYTF	TRBV6-2/TRBV6-3	TRBJ1-2
CANFKGATHEKLFF	TRBV19	TRBJ1-4
CASSPRGPQEETQYF	TRBV6-5	TRBJ2-5
CASSFSGTSLSSYEQYF	TRBV7-2	TRBJ2-7
CASSEPNRGLGGYTF	TRBV25-1	TRBJ1-2
CATPGQANTGELFF	TRBV9	TRBJ2-2
CAISESITGGFGYTF	TRBV10-3	TRBJ1-2
CAISESGTSGGAYTDTQYF	TRBV10-3	TRBJ2-3
CASSTRGGFYEQYF	TRBV19	TRBJ2-7
CASSNPGLAGGQSSYNEQFF	TRBV19	TRBJ2-1